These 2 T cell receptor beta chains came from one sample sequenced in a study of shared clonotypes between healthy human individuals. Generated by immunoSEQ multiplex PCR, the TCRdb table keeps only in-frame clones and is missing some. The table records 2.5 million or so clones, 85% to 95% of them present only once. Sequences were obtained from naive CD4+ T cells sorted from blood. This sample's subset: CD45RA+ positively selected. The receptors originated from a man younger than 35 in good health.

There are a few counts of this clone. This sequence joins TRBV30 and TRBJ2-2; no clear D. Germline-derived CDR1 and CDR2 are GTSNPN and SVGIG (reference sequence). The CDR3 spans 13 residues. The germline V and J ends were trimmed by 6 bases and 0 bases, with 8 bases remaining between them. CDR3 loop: CACSGTNTGELFF. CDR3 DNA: TGTGCCTGTTCTGGTACGAACACCGGGGAGCTGTTTTTT.

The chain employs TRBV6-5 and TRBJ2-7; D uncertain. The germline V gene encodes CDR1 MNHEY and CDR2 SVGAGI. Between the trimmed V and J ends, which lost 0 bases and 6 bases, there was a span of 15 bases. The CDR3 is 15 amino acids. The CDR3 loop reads CASSYSGSLGSEQYF. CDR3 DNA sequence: TGTGCCAGCAGTTACTCGGGCTCCCTCGGTTCCGAGCAGTACTTC.